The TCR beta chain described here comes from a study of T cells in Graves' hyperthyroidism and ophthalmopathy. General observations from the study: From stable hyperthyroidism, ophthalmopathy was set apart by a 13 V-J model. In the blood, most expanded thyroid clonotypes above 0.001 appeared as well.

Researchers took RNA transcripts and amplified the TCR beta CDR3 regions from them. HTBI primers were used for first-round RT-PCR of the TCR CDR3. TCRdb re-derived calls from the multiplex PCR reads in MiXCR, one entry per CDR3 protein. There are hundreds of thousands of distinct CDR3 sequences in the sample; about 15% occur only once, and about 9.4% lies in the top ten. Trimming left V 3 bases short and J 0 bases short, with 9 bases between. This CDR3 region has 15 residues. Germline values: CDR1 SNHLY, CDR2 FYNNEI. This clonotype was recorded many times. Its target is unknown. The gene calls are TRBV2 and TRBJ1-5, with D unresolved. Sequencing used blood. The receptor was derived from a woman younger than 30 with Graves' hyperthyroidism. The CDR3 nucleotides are TGTGCCAGCAGTGAGGAGCAGAATAGCAATCAGCCCCAGCATTTT. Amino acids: CASSEEQNSNQPQHF.